These 15 T cell receptor beta chains originate from one sample sequenced in a study of beta chain features in type 1 diabetes. All of the isolated RNA was reverse transcribed, so expressed TCRB transcripts were sequenced. Repertoires were generated with immunoSEQ multiplex PCR, while TCRdb's copy carries only in-frame clones and drops some. The sample has hundreds of thousands of clones, 25% to 35% seen once; the top ten hold 0.065%. Specimen: naive CD4+ T cells from blood. All receptors derive from a man aged 18 to 30 in good health.

A word on this clone: The sample has other DNA sequences that encode this CDR3 too. The genes are TRBV7-2 and TRBJ2-5; D not resolved. From germline, CDR1 is SGHTA and CDR2 FQGNSA. Trimming took 2 bases from V and 5 from J, leaving 3 bases between them. CDR3 length equals 11 residues. CDR3 in DNA: TGTGCCAGCAGCTTAAGTGAGACCCAGTACTTC. It yields the protein CASSLSETQYF.

This rearrangement joins TRBV15 to TRBJ2-6; D unclear. This CDR3 comprises 17 residues. V dropped 0 bases and J dropped 4 bases, with 13 bases sitting between them. Germline CDR1 reads LNHNV; CDR2 reads YYDKDF (reference sequence). CDR3 sequence (DNA): TGTGCCACCAGCAGAGAGCTGGTATTGGCCGGGGCCAACGTCCTGACTTTC. Its protein product is CATSRELVLAGANVLTF.

This chain links TRBV29-1 with TRBJ2-2; D may be TRBD1 (5 bases). CDR3 length: 13 amino acids. Germline V gives CDR1 SQVTM, CDR2 ANQGSEA. Trimming took off 7 bases at V and 6 bases at J, with 15 bases between the two ends. CDR3 bases: TGCAGCGGACAAACAGGTTCTCCCGGGGAGCTGTTTTTT. Encoded protein: CSGQTGSPGELFF.

This clone was counted a few times. The chain couples TRBV25-1 to TRBJ2-3; 8 bases agree with TRBD2. The germline V gene has CDR1 MGHDK and CDR2 SYGVNS. With 5 bases clipped from V and 1 base from J, the junction kept 2 bases outside the gene matches. The CDR3 is 14 amino acids. The CDR3 is CASSQLAGTDTQYF. CDR3 coding DNA: TGTGCCAGCAGTCAACTAGCGGGCACAGATACGCAGTATTTT.

This sequence joins TRBV25-1 and TRBJ2-1, with 8 bases fitting TRBD2. J gave up 6 bases and V 6 bases, and 13 bases lay outside the gene matches. The V gene's germline CDR1 is MGHDK and CDR2 SYGVNS. The length of the CDR3 is 16 residues. CDR3 protein: CASRQGNSGKVNEQFF. Here the CDR3 DNA reads TGTGCCAGCAGGCAGGGGAATAGCGGGAAAGTCAATGAGCAGTTCTTC.

This clone came up a few times. The V and J genes are TRBV7-4 and TRBJ1-1; D is uncertain. Germline V lookup: CDR1 SGHVT, CDR2 SQSDAQ. The germline V and J ends were trimmed by 9 bases and 4 bases, with 15 bases remaining between them. CDR3 length equals 13 residues. The CDR3 sequence is CASITVGCTEAFF. CDR3 DNA: TGTGCCAGTATCACGGTGGGTTGCACTGAAGCTTTCTTT.

This chain links TRBV19 with TRBJ1-4; 8 bases fit TRBD1. The CDR3 totals 14 residues. V was pared by 5 bases and J by 7 bases, with 6 bases of the junction left unmatched. Germline CDR1 reads LNHDA; CDR2 reads SQIVND (reference sequence). The chain's CDR3 is CASSAGQGSEKLFF. CDR3 nucleotide sequence: TGTGCCAGTAGTGCTGGACAGGGAAGTGAAAAACTGTTTTTT.

The chain uses TRBV4-1 and TRBJ2-3, with D unclear. The ends were cut back, 3 bases at V and 1 base at J, with 11 bases in the middle. The CDR3 spans 15 residues. CDR1 is MGHRA, CDR2 YSYEKL, per germline. The CDR3 sequence is CASSQLYSGTDTQYF. The DNA for the CDR3 is TGCGCCAGCAGCCAGCTCTACTCGGGCACAGATACGCAGTATTTT.

The table lists this clone with a count of one. The chain employs TRBV5-1 and TRBJ2-1; D not resolved. Trimming removed 5 bases at V and 3 bases at J, with 3 bases between. The CDR3 length is 11 residues. The germline CDR1 and CDR2 sequences are SGHRS and YFSETQ. The DNA of the CDR3 is TGCGCCAGCAGGGTCTACAATGAGCAGTTCTTC. It translates to CASRVYNEQFF. Supplemented by reference TRBV5-1 and TRBJ2-1, the full variable domain reads KAGVTQTPRYLIKTRGQQVTLSCSPISGHRSVSWYQQTPGQGLQFLFEYFSETQRNKGNFPGRFSGRQFSNSRSEMNVSTLELGDSALYLCASRVYNEQFFGPGTRLTVL.

This clone turned up a few times. The chain is built from TRBV2 and TRBJ2-7; D is possibly TRBD1 (6 bases). This CDR3 contains 13 residues. Germline-derived CDR1 and CDR2 are SNHLY and FYNNEI. Trimming cost V 4 bases and J 7 bases, with 14 bases left between them. Here the CDR3 DNA reads TGTGCCAGCAGTGTCGGGCCCCAGGGGGAGCAGTACTTC. This codes for CASSVGPQGEQYF.

The V call is TRBV30, the J call TRBJ1-5; 8 bases match TRBD1. The germline gives CDR1 GTSNPN, CDR2 SVGIG (reference sequence). This CDR3 has 15 amino acids. With V trimmed by 3 bases and J by 6 bases, 10 bases remained unmatched. The CDR3 region is CAWSPTDRAAQPQHF. CDR3 coding DNA: TGTGCCTGGAGCCCAACGGACAGGGCCGCTCAGCCCCAGCATTTT.

The chain uses TRBV28 and TRBJ2-3, with D tentatively TRBD1 or TRBD2 (5 bases each). CDR1 and CDR2 (germline): MDHEN, SYDVKM. The germline V and J ends were trimmed by 6 bases and 4 bases, with 23 bases remaining between them. The CDR3 is made up of 17 amino acids. The CDR3: CASRAVDWGKGPDTQYF. CDR3 bases: TGTGCCAGCAGGGCTGTCGATTGGGGGAAGGGCCCAGATACGCAGTATTTT. The complete variable domain, with remaining parts taken from reference TRBV28 and TRBJ2-3, reads DVKVTQSSRYLVKRTGEKVFLECVQDMDHENMFWYRQDPGLGLRLIYFSYDVKMKEKGDIPEGYSVSREKKERFSLILESASTNQTSMYLCASRAVDWGKGPDTQYFGPGTRLTVL.

The genes are TRBV7-3 and TRBJ2-1; the D gene is possibly TRBD2 (6 bases). Germline-derived CDR1 and CDR2 are SGHTA and FQGTGA. Trimming stripped 5 bases from V and 1 base from J, with 9 bases between. CDR3 length: 14 amino acids. DNA for the CDR3: TGTGCCAGCAGCACGGGAGAATCCTACAATGAGCAGTTCTTC. Translating it yields CASSTGESYNEQFF.

The chain couples TRBV10-3 to TRBJ2-7; D is possibly TRBD2 (6 bases). This CDR3 is 12 amino acids long. CDR1 is ENHRY and CDR2 is SYGVKD in the germline V gene. The ends were cut back, 10 bases at V and 0 bases at J, with 10 bases in the middle. The CDR3: CATGRSSYEQYF. The CDR3 coding sequence is TGTGCCACGGGGAGGAGCTCCTACGAGCAGTACTTC.

This clone was observed a few times. J is TRBJ1-1 and V is TRBV30; D is uncertain. The CDR3 runs to 11 residues. Trimming took off 4 bases at V and 7 bases at J, with 10 bases between the two ends. Germline V CDR1 and CDR2: GTSNPN, SVGIG (reference sequence). The CDR3 reads CAWTGLIEAFF. DNA of the CDR3: TGTGCCTGGACGGGTTTAATTGAAGCTTTCTTT.